This TCR beta chain was sequenced in a study of cytomegalovirus exposure and HLA in healthy donors. On this clone itself: Its antigen remains unidentified.

60 Vbeta and 13 Jbeta primers were used in PCR. The table came from immunoSEQ multiplex PCR; TCRdb's copy has only in-frame clones and leaves some out. The sample gives 100,000 or so clones, roughly four fifths of which show up once; under 5.5% is in the top ten. Study-level findings and limits: Under in vitro conditions, three CMV-associated chains were confirmed as specific for CMV antigens. Among TCR beta chains, those listed as cytomegalovirus-associated numbered some 170. At a 0.05 false discovery rate, a later analysis found over 15,000 TCR beta sequences to be associated with HLA alleles.

This TCR derives from a man in his forties in good health and CMV-seropositive. The sequencing sample was made of PBMCs.

In DNA, the CDR3 is TGTGCCAGCAGTCCTACTAGCGGGGGGAGCTACGAGCAGTACTTC. Protein sequence: CASSPTSGGSYEQYF. J is TRBJ2-7 and V is TRBV2, with 12 bases identical to TRBD2. This CDR3 spans 15 amino acids. From germline, CDR1 is SNHLY and CDR2 FYNNEI. The J segment lost 3 bases and the V segment lost 5 bases, leaving 5 bases of the junction unmatched.